Shown below are 14 T cell receptor beta chains from a single sample sequenced in a study of OX40 agonist ivuxolimab in advanced cancers. TCRdb's copy holds only in-frame clones and misses some; the assay was immunoSEQ multiplex PCR. Here the sample spans over 80,000 clones, approximately 90% being singletons. The sequencing here drew on CD4+ or CD8+ T cells sorted from blood, taken in a trial of the OX40 agonist ivuxolimab. These receptors were taken from an adult with an advanced solid tumor such as melanoma, head and neck, liver or kidney cancer.

The chain carries TRBV4-1 and TRBJ2-1, with 11 bases fitting TRBD1. V lost 4 bases to trimming and J lost 5 bases; unmatched junction nucleotides: 13. The germline V gene has CDR1 MGHRA and CDR2 YSYEKL. The CDR3 has 18 residues. The CDR3 spells CASSPYPNRDRGNNEQFF. Here the CDR3 DNA reads TGCGCCAGCAGCCCTTACCCCAACCGGGACAGGGGGAACAATGAGCAGTTCTTC.

CDR3: CASRGLAGESYNEQFF. DNA for the CDR3: TGTGCCAGCAGAGGACTAGCGGGAGAGTCCTACAATGAGCAGTTCTTC. The genes are TRBV11-2 and TRBJ2-1, with 13 bases that match TRBD2. The J segment lost 1 base and the V segment lost 6 bases, leaving 3 bases of the junction unmatched. Germline CDR1 reads SGHAT; CDR2 reads FQNNGV. This CDR3 is built from 16 residues.

The gene calls are TRBV18 and TRBJ2-5, with D perhaps TRBD1 (6 bases). Germline V CDR1 and CDR2: KGHSH, LQKENI. The CDR3 sequence is 14 residues long. The V end was cut by 4 bases, the J end by 4 bases, with 13 bases between. In DNA, the CDR3 is TGTGCCAGCTCACGCAGGGGTTTGTCAGAGACCCAGTACTTC. Translating gives CASSRRGLSETQYF.

Points on this clone: This specimen includes other DNA sequences encoding the same CDR3. V usage is TRBV5-4 and J usage is TRBJ1-4, with 12 bases that match TRBD1. This CDR3 spans 16 amino acids. Germline V gene lookup returns CDR1 SGHNT and CDR2 YYREEE (reference sequence). The trim removed 4 bases at V and 5 bases at J, leaving 6 bases unmatched. CDR3 loop: CASSRDRGRENEKLFF. CDR3 in DNA: TGTGCCAGCAGCCGGGACAGGGGGCGTGAAAATGAAAAACTGTTTTTT.

The chain joins TRBV11-2 to TRBJ2-5; 7 bases align to TRBD2. The V and J ends lost 1 base and 6 bases, in that order; junction bases with no gene match: 5. This CDR3 comprises 14 residues. Germline V gene data show CDR1 as SGHAT and CDR2 as FQNNGV. The CDR3 loop is CASSLAGREKTQYF. The CDR3 coding sequence is TGTGCCAGCAGCTTAGCGGGGAGGGAAAAGACCCAGTACTTC.

The chain employs TRBV6-1 and TRBJ2-3, with D uncertain. Germline loops: CDR1 MNHNS, CDR2 SASEGT. Trimming removed 4 bases at V and 4 bases at J, with 12 bases between. This CDR3 is 14 amino acids long. In DNA form, the CDR3 reads TGTGCCAGCAGTGCCGGTATACCGTCAGATACGCAGTATTTT. The encoded protein is CASSAGIPSDTQYF.

The chain has TRBV7-3 and TRBJ2-3; 9 bases map to TRBD2. The trim removed 4 bases at V and 0 bases at J, leaving 8 bases unmatched. Germline assignment: CDR1 SGHTA and CDR2 FQGTGA. The CDR3 has 17 amino acids. CDR3 bases: TGTGCCAGCAGCTCACCTAGACTAGCGGCCAGCACAGATACGCAGTATTTT. Protein sequence: CASSSPRLAASTDTQYF.

The chain employs TRBV5-1 and TRBJ2-1; possible D gene TRBD2, 6 bases. This CDR3 has 16 residues. Trimming cost V 0 bases and J 8 bases, with 18 bases left between them. The V gene's germline CDR1 is SGHRS and CDR2 YFSETQ. CDR3 residues: CASSLVPGGKVDEQFF. CDR3 nucleotide sequence: TGCGCCAGCAGCTTGGTACCTGGCGGGAAAGTTGATGAGCAGTTCTTC.

The chain employs TRBV2 and TRBJ2-3; TRBD1 matches 8 bases. Germline assignment: CDR1 SNHLY and CDR2 FYNNEI. J was trimmed by 4 bases and V by 7 bases; bases with no gene match: 7. The CDR3 totals 14 residues. Written as DNA, the CDR3 is TGTGCCAGCACCAGACAGGGGTCGGCAGATACGCAGTATTTT. Protein product: CASTRQGSADTQYF.

V gene TRBV10-3 combines with J gene TRBJ2-3, with 9 positions matching TRBD2. Looked up from germline, CDR1 is ENHRY and CDR2 is SYGVKD. After removal of 2 bases from V and 6 bases from J, the junction contained 6 bases not matched to a gene. The CDR3 is 15 residues long. This CDR3 reads CAISEGIAGVDTQYF. CDR3 nucleotide sequence: TGTGCCATCAGTGAGGGTATAGCGGGAGTGGATACGCAGTATTTT.

The chain couples TRBV5-1 to TRBJ2-3; 12 positions match TRBD2. This CDR3 has 18 amino acids. Germline CDR1 SGHRS, CDR2 YFSETQ. Trimming took 4 bases from V and 1 from J; bases not matched to a gene: 10. In nucleotides, the CDR3 is TGCGCCAGCAGCAGTCCTAGCGGGAGGGCCCTCGGCACAGATACGCAGTATTTT. Amino acids: CASSSPSGRALGTDTQYF.

This chain connects TRBV5-4 to TRBJ1-2, with D possibly TRBD1 on 5 matching bases. CDR1 SGHNT and CDR2 YYREEE come from the germline V gene (reference sequence). Trimming took 1 base from V and 0 from J, leaving 10 bases between them. There are 15 residues in the CDR3. In DNA form, the CDR3 reads TGTGCCAGCAGCTTGATGGGGACCGCTAACTATGGCTACACCTTC. It codes for CASSLMGTANYGYTF.

The gene calls are TRBV7-2 and TRBJ1-2; a possible D gene is TRBD1 (5 bases). This CDR3 is built from 15 residues. Trimming shortened V by 2 bases and J by 1 base, and 11 bases separated the two germline ends. In germline, CDR1 is SGHTA, CDR2 FQGNSA. In nucleotides, the CDR3 is TGTGCCAGCAGCTTATGGCTGACAGATAACTATGGCTACACCTTC. Protein sequence: CASSLWLTDNYGYTF.

The gene calls are TRBV18 and TRBJ1-5, with D possibly TRBD1 on 5 matching bases. CDR1 and CDR2 (germline): KGHSH, LQKENI. This CDR3 is 15 amino acids long. V lost 3 bases to trimming and J lost 3 bases, with 12 bases between them. CDR3 residues: CASSPIRGDNQPQHF. CDR3 DNA: TGTGCCAGCTCACCGATCCGGGGGGACAATCAGCCCCAGCATTTT.